Detailed here is one T cell receptor beta chain. This sample stems from a study of blood T cell repertoires in COVID-19. Study summary: There were acute and convalescent COVID-19 samples, and they came from the United States, Italy and Spain. From T cells, B-cell-depleted T cells, or PBMCs came the material, which was cDNA or gDNA.

The CDR3 sequence is 13 residues long. V lost 3 bases, J lost 3 bases, and 9 bases lay in between. CDR1 is SGHNT and CDR2 is YENEEA in the germline V gene. As processed by the authors: Estimated nucleated cell counts came from reference gene primer amplification. The repertoire was sequenced with immunoSEQ multiplex PCR; TCRdb's copy has only in-frame clones and lacks some. V, J and clone size derive from that table, while D and trimming were established from the DNA sequence. The sample carries some 530,000 clones, 80% to 90% recorded once. Sequenced: peripheral blood. The source of this sequence is a human donor in a cohort sampled during active COVID-19. The chain carries TRBV11-3 and TRBJ2-7; D is ambiguous. CDR3 nucleotide sequence: TGTGCCAGCAGCTTCGACAAAAACTACGAGCAGTACTTC. Its translation: CASSFDKNYEQYF.